Presented here are 24 T cell receptor beta chains from one specimen sequenced in a study of T cells after yellow fever vaccination. One entry per CDR3 protein, called by TCRdb with MiXCR from the 5' RACE reads. The sample consists of about 58,000 distinct CDR3 sequences, 7.1% of them appearing once. Sequencing was performed on CD8+ T cells sorted from PBMCs, taken on the day of the first yellow fever vaccination. The receptor set was obtained from a young man who received the YFV17D yellow fever vaccine.

At least ten counts were recorded for this clonotype. The rearrangement links TRBV3-1 to TRBJ2-5; D unresolved. V lost 0 bases to trimming and J lost 4 bases, with 9 bases between them. CDR1 and CDR2 from the germline V gene are LGHDT and YNNKEL (reference sequence). This CDR3 is built from 14 residues. This chain's CDR3 is CASSQDPATETQYF. CDR3 nucleotide sequence: TGTGCCAGCAGCCAAGACCCAGCTACAGAGACCCAGTACTTC.

This clonotype was seen many times. The chain combines TRBV5-5 with TRBJ2-1; 8 bases are a match to TRBD2. Looked up from germline, CDR1 is SGHKS and CDR2 is YYEKEE (reference sequence). V trimming: 5 bases; J trimming: 6 bases; junction bases outside the gene matches: 10. CDR3 length equals 15 residues. The CDR3 protein is CASSAGTSLGNEQFF. CDR3 sequence (DNA): TGTGCCAGCAGTGCCGGGACTAGTTTAGGCAATGAGCAGTTCTTC.

This clonotype was observed many times. V usage is TRBV5-1 and J usage is TRBJ2-7; D is tentatively TRBD1 or TRBD2 (5 bases each). Germline loops: CDR1 SGHRS, CDR2 YFSETQ. Trimming removed 2 bases at V and 0 bases at J, with 9 bases between. The CDR3 runs to 14 residues. The CDR3 sequence is CASSFGAASYEQYV. In nucleotides, the CDR3 is TGCGCCAGCAGCTTCGGGGCAGCCTCCTACGAGCAGTACGTC.

This clonotype was seen only a few times. The J gene is TRBJ1-1, the V gene TRBV6-1, with D possibly being TRBD1 (5 bases). Trimming took 6 bases from V and 0 from J, leaving 17 bases between them. The germline gives CDR1 MNHNS, CDR2 SASEGT. This CDR3 is built from 16 residues. In DNA, the CDR3 is TGTGCCAGCAGCCCCCTCCCGGGGCCCATGAACACTGAAGCTTTCTTT. Translation gives CASSPLPGPMNTEAFF.

The chain has TRBV20-1 and TRBJ2-5; perhaps TRBD1 as D (5 bases). This CDR3 comprises 14 residues. Germline-derived CDR1 and CDR2 are DFQATT and SNEGSKA (reference sequence). Trimming shortened V by 2 bases and J by 1 base, and 11 bases separated the two germline ends. The CDR3 region has the DNA TGCAGTGCTAGACCGAGGACACCCCAAGAGACCCAGTACTTC. Encoded protein: CSARPRTPQETQYF.

At least ten counts were recorded for this clonotype. The chain couples TRBV3-1 to TRBJ2-5; TRBD2 aligns across 12 bases. The CDR3 is 15 amino acids. V shed 1 base and J 4 bases; nucleotides not matched to a gene: 1. Germline V CDR1 and CDR2: LGHDT, YNNKEL (reference sequence). In DNA form, the CDR3 reads TGTGCCAGCAGCCAAGGACTAGCGGGGGTAGAGACCCAGTACTTC. It translates to CASSQGLAGVETQYF.

V usage is TRBV5-8 and J usage is TRBJ2-3, with TRBD1 as a possible D gene (6 bases). Trimming left V 0 bases short and J 2 bases short, with 16 bases between. The CDR3 covers 17 residues. CDR1 is SGHTS and CDR2 is YDEGEE in the germline V gene. This CDR3 reads CASSLEVWTEITDTQYF. The CDR3 DNA follows: TGTGCCAGCAGCTTGGAAGTATGGACAGAAATCACAGATACGCAGTATTTT. Drawing the rest from reference TRBV5-8 and TRBJ2-3, the complete variable domain is EAGVTQSPTHLIKTRGQQATLRCSPISGHTSVYWYQQALGLGLQFLLWYDEGEERNRGNFPPRFSGRQFPNYSSELNVNALELEDSALYLCASSLEVWTEITDTQYFGPGTRLTVL.

This clonotype was seen many times. The rearrangement uses TRBV7-8 and TRBJ2-3; 10 nucleotides agree with TRBD2. The germline gives CDR1 SGHVS, CDR2 FQNEAQ. The CDR3 runs to 15 residues. V shed 2 bases and J 5 bases; nucleotides not matched to a gene: 4. As DNA, the CDR3 is TGTGCCAGCAGCTTACAGCGGGGGGGCCGAGATACGCAGTATTTT. The encoded protein is CASSLQRGGRDTQYF.

This clonotype was counted many times. The chain has TRBV15 and TRBJ2-5; the D gene is possibly TRBD1 (6 bases). CDR3 size: 17 residues. The germline V and J ends were trimmed by 0 bases and 1 base, with 15 bases remaining between them. In germline, CDR1 is LNHNV, CDR2 YYDKDF (reference sequence). The CDR3 coding sequence is TGTGCCACCAGCAGAGACCTGGGGTCCAGGGGCCAAGAGACCCAGTACTTC. Translated, it gives CATSRDLGSRGQETQYF.

This clonotype showed up many times. The rearrangement uses TRBV29-1 and TRBJ2-5; TRBD2 agrees at 8 bases. Unmatched junction bases numbered 7, after V lost 7 bases and J lost 3 bases. The CDR3 extends over 13 amino acids. Germline V gene data show CDR1 as SQVTM and CDR2 as ANQGSEA. DNA for the CDR3: TGCAGCGAGCGGCAGCGGGGGAAAGAGACCCAGTACTTC. Encoded protein: CSERQRGKETQYF. The whole variable domain, filled in from reference TRBV29-1 and TRBJ2-5, reads SAVISQKPSRDICQRGTSLTIQCQVDSQVTMMFWYRQQPGQSLTLIATANQGSEATYESGFVIDKFPISRPNLTFSTLTVSNMSPEDSSIYLCSERQRGKETQYFGPGTRLLVL.

This clonotype was counted a few times. V and J are TRBV21-1 and TRBJ1-5; the table's D call TRBD1 went unverified against the DNA. TRBV21-1 is flagged as a pseudogene. This CDR3 comprises 16 residues. The CDR3 spells CASSKEATGWNQPQHF. Here the CDR3 DNA reads TGTGCCAGCAGCAAAGAGGCCACAGGTTGGAATCAGCCCCAGCATTTT.

In its sample, this clonotype was seen many times. The rearrangement links TRBV4-3 to TRBJ2-3; D perhaps matches TRBD2 (5 bases). CDR3 size: 16 residues. V was clipped by 0 bases and J by 0 bases, with 10 bases between them. The V gene's germline CDR1 is LGHNA and CDR2 YSLEER. CDR3 sequence (DNA): TGCGCCAGCAGCCAAGAAGATGGAGGTAGCACAGATACGCAGTATTTT. Protein: CASSQEDGGSTDTQYF.

This clonotype occurred a few times. The chain couples TRBV7-9 to TRBJ2-5; TRBD1 matches at 7 bases. CDR1 is SEHNR, CDR2 FQNEAQ, per germline (reference sequence). This CDR3 has 16 amino acids. Trimming removed 4 bases from V and 5 bases from J; junction bases left unmatched: 13. CDR3 in amino acids: CASSSRQGDAFETQYF. CDR3 DNA: TGTGCCAGCAGCTCCAGACAGGGAGACGCCTTCGAGACCCAGTACTTC. Variable domain in full (rest from reference TRBV7-9 and TRBJ2-5): DTGVSQNPRHKITKRGQNVTFRCDPISEHNRLYWYRQTLGQGPEFLTYFQNEAQLEKSRLLSDRFSAERPKGSFSTLEIQRTEQGDSAMYLCASSSRQGDAFETQYFGPGTRLLVL.

The chain employs TRBV7-9 and TRBJ2-2; D is undetermined. Between the trimmed V and J ends, which lost 0 bases and 4 bases, there was a span of 3 bases. CDR1 is SEHNR, CDR2 FQNEAQ, per germline (reference sequence). This CDR3 is built from 13 residues. CDR3 residues: CASSLALTGELFF. For the CDR3, the DNA is TGTGCCAGCAGCTTAGCCCTCACCGGGGAGCTGTTTTTT. The variable domain in full, completed from reference TRBV7-9 and TRBJ2-2, reads DTGVSQNPRHKITKRGQNVTFRCDPISEHNRLYWYRQTLGQGPEFLTYFQNEAQLEKSRLLSDRFSAERPKGSFSTLEIQRTEQGDSAMYLCASSLALTGELFFGEGSRLTVL.

This clonotype was seen at least ten times. The V and J genes are TRBV7-9 and TRBJ2-1; D tentatively fits TRBD1 or TRBD2 (6 bases each). CDR1 and CDR2 (germline): SEHNR, FQNEAQ (reference sequence). The CDR3 length is 16 residues. Trimming removed 1 base from V and 0 bases from J, with 10 bases in between. The CDR3 is CASSLVGGRSYNEQFF. As DNA, the CDR3 is TGTGCCAGCAGCTTAGTAGGGGGGCGCTCCTACAATGAGCAGTTCTTC.

This clonotype was counted a few times. The V and J genes are TRBV4-2 and TRBJ1-2, with D perhaps matching TRBD1 (6 bases). V lost 3 bases and J lost 4, with 12 bases in between. The CDR3 consists of 14 residues. CDR1 and CDR2 from the germline V gene are LGHNA and YNFKEQ. The CDR3 nucleotides read TGTGCCAGCAGCCATCCCGGACAGATCTATGGCTACACCTTC. It encodes CASSHPGQIYGYTF.

This clonotype showed up many times. The V and J genes are TRBV6-1 and TRBJ1-4; D uncertain. The V and J ends lost 2 bases and 4 bases respectively, with 11 bases between them. This CDR3 spans 15 amino acids. Germline V lookup: CDR1 MNHNS, CDR2 SASEGT. Here the CDR3 DNA reads TGTGCCAGCAGTGAATGGTCGGACGTTAATGAAAAACTGTTTTTT. This gives the protein CASSEWSDVNEKLFF.

This clonotype occurred once. A read error is possible here, since a much larger clone lies one base away. This chain connects TRBV4-2 to TRBJ2-1; 12 bases agree with TRBD2. Germline assignment: CDR1 LGHNA and CDR2 YNFKEQ. The CDR3 loop spans 16 amino acids. The CDR3 nucleotides are TGTGCCAGCGGCCAACTTCTAGCGGGGGGGCCGGGTGAGCAGTTCTTC. Residues: CASGQLLAGGPGEQFF.

This rearrangement joins TRBV12-5 to TRBJ1-2; D not certain. Trimming stripped 5 bases from V and 7 bases from J, with 17 bases between. CDR3 length: 14 residues. CDR1 and CDR2 from the germline V gene are LGHNT and FRNRAP. The CDR3 DNA reads TGTGCTAGTGGTGGCCCGGGCCCCGGGTCTGGCTACACCTTC. Residues: CASGGPGPGSGYTF.

This clonotype was counted a few times. The chain links TRBV7-6 to TRBJ2-7; tentative D call: TRBD1 (7 bases). Germline CDR1 is SGHVS and CDR2 is FNYEAQ. The CDR3 totals 14 residues. The ends were cut back, 4 bases at V and 1 base at J, with 11 bases in the middle. CDR3 in DNA: TGTGCCAGCAGCTCGCGGGACAGATCCTACGAGCAGTACGTC. Translated, it gives CASSSRDRSYEQYV.

This clonotype was observed at least ten times. This rearrangement joins TRBV29-1 to TRBJ2-3, with 11 bases fitting TRBD1. CDR1 and CDR2 (germline): SQVTM, ANQGSEA. The CDR3 sequence is 14 residues long. The ends lost 5 bases at V and 4 bases at J; junction bases unmatched: 5. The CDR3 reads CSVTGTGGSDTQYF. In DNA, the CDR3 is TGCAGCGTTACCGGGACAGGGGGATCAGATACGCAGTATTTT.

In its sample, this clonotype was seen a few times. The chain carries TRBV20-1 and TRBJ2-5; 9 nucleotides line up with TRBD2. The length of the CDR3 is 14 residues. CDR1 DFQATT and CDR2 SNEGSKA come from the germline V gene (reference sequence). V lost 5 bases and J lost 1; bases outside the gene matches: 5. The CDR3 DNA is TGCAGTGCTGCTAGCGGGGCACCCCAAGAGACCCAGTACTTC. This encodes CSAASGAPQETQYF.

The rearrangement links TRBV7-3 to TRBJ1-6; 8 bases fit TRBD1. In germline, CDR1 is SGHTA, CDR2 FQGTGA. Losses at the gene ends were 2 bases for V and 3 bases for J; bases not matched to a gene: 6. There are 17 residues in the CDR3. The CDR3 loop reads CASSLSGGGYYNSPLHF. The CDR3 region has the DNA TGTGCCAGCAGCTTATCAGGGGGCGGCTACTATAATTCACCCCTCCACTTT.

This clonotype came up many times. J is TRBJ1-1 and V is TRBV9, with 8 nucleotides matching TRBD1. Germline V gene sequence: CDR1 SGDLS, CDR2 YYNGEE. This CDR3 comprises 17 residues. V lost 3 bases and J lost 1; bases outside the gene matches: 11. Written as DNA, the CDR3 is TGTGCCAGCAGCGCAGGACAGGGAGTGGCGCGGAACACTGAAGCTTTCTTT. Residues: CASSAGQGVARNTEAFF.